What follows is one TCR beta chain and its context. Its target is unknown. The CDR3 has 14 amino acids. CDR1 is SGHRS and CDR2 is YFSETQ in the germline V gene. The sample belongs to a study of shared clonotypes between healthy human individuals. Whole-study results and caveats: Shared clonotypes: approximately 4.5% naive CD4, roughly 4% naive CD8, around 2.2% memory CD4, 0.35% to 0.5% memory CD8.

CD8 cells classed as naive were CD45RO-negative and positively selected for CCR7, excluding terminally differentiated effector memory CD45RA+ cells. TCRdb's copy holds only in-frame clones and misses some; the assay was immunoSEQ multiplex PCR. Found here are 1.5 million to 2.5 million clones, less than 95% of them singletons; the top ten hold more than 0.9%. The TCR comes from a man aged 18 to 30 in good health. V usage is TRBV5-1 and J usage is TRBJ2-5; 8 bases line up with TRBD2. The end of the DNA is better explained by TRBJ2-7, so the J call may be wrong. Sequencing input: naive CD8+ T cells sorted from blood. The CDR3 here is CASSTRGLGSEQYF. The CDR3 DNA reads as TGCGCCAGCAGCACCAGGGGACTAGGCTCCGAGCAGTACTTC.